These T cell receptor beta chains were read from a single sample in a study of identical twins. TCRdb fed the 5' RACE reads into MiXCR, producing one record per CDR3 protein. The data contain roughly 500,000 distinct CDR3 sequences, less than 25% of them seen just once; the ten biggest clones take up around 0.9%. The data were also submitted as part of a second study, on T cells expressing NK-cell markers.

The sample comprised CD4+ T cells sorted from blood. Receptor source: a woman between 18 and 29 years old in good health. The CDR3 runs from the conserved cysteine through the conserved F or W. D genes are given only for firm matches. Part of the rows lack a size; the others show once, few, many or a class for expanded clones.

TRBV6-1,NA,NA,TRBJ1-5,TGTGCCAGCAGTGCGAGACCCAGAAGGGATCAGCCCCAGCATTTT,CASSARPRRDQPQHF
TRBV5-5,NA,NA,TRBJ1-1,TGTGCCAGCAGCTTGGCATCCGGGGGCGGTTGGAACGCTGAAGCTTTCTTT,CASSLASGGGWNAEAFF
TRBV20-1,NA,NA,TRBJ2-3,TGCAGTGCCCCCCTGGGCGGAGAAGGGGATACGCAGTATTTT,CSAPLGGEGDTQYF
TRBV20-1,NA,NA,TRBJ2-1,TGCAGTGCTAGATTGGACAGTGAGCAGTTCTTC,CSARLDSEQFF
TRBV11-2,NA,few,TRBJ1-1,TGTGCCAGCAGCTTAGCTCCCCCGGGGCAGGGCTACACTGAAGCTTTCTTT,CASSLAPPGQGYTEAFF
TRBV6-5,NA,few,TRBJ1-2,TGTGCCAGCAGTTATTCGCCTATTCTCTATGGCTACACCTTC,CASSYSPILYGYTF
TRBV7-2,TRBD1,NA,TRBJ1-1,TGTGCCAGCAGCTTAATAGGGACAGTGACTGAAGCTTTCTTT,CASSLIGTVTEAFF
TRBV3-1,NA,NA,TRBJ2-7,TGTGCCAGCAGCCAAGAAATACACTCCTACGAGCAGTACTTC,CASSQEIHSYEQYF
TRBV3-1,TRBD2,NA,TRBJ2-1,TGTGCCAGCAGCCAACTAGCGGGAGCGTACAATGAGCAGTTCTTC,CASSQLAGAYNEQFF
TRBV10-3,NA,NA,TRBJ2-2,TGTGCCATCGGAGGTACCGACACCGGGGAGCTGTTTTTT,CAIGGTDTGELFF
TRBV5-1,NA,NA,TRBJ2-2,TGCGCCAGCAGCTTGTCTAATGCGAACACCGGGGAGCTGTTTTTT,CASSLSNANTGELFF
TRBV20-1,TRBD2,few,TRBJ2-1,TGCAGTGCTCGGTTAGCGGGAGCTGTCGATGAGCAGTTCTTC,CSARLAGAVDEQFF
TRBV9,NA,NA,TRBJ2-2,TGTGCCAGCAGCGTATGGGCCGTCGGGGAGCTGTTTTTT,CASSVWAVGELFF
TRBV3-1,NA,few,TRBJ2-1,TGTGCCAGCAGCCAAGTAGGGCGGGGGCAGTTCTTC,CASSQVGRGQFF
TRBV5-1,NA,NA,TRBJ2-3,TGCGCCAGCAGCTTGGAGGGCGGGAGCACAGATACGCAGTATTTT,CASSLEGGSTDTQYF
TRBV4-3,NA,NA,TRBJ1-6,TGCGCCAGCAGCCAATACGGGAAAGATTCACCCCTCCACTTT,CASSQYGKDSPLHF
TRBV7-8,NA,NA,TRBJ2-7,TGTGCCAGCAGCTTAGATACGACACCTCGCTCCTACGAGCAGTACTTC,CASSLDTTPRSYEQYF
TRBV12-3/TRBV12-4,TRBD1,few,TRBJ2-3,TGTGCCAGCAGCCCCCGGGACAGGCGAACAGATACGCAGTATTTT,CASSPRDRRTDTQYF
TRBV7-6,TRBD2,NA,TRBJ2-3,TGTGCCAGCAGCTTAATAGCGGGGACAGATACGCAGTATTTT,CASSLIAGTDTQYF
TRBV20-1,NA,few,TRBJ2-4,TGCAGTGCTAGCCCAGCGGCAGCCAAAAACATTCAGTACTTC,CSASPAAAKNIQYF
TRBV24-1,TRBD2,NA,TRBJ2-1,TGTGCCACCAGTGACAGCGGGGTGACTTCCTACAATGAGCAGTTCTTC,CATSDSGVTSYNEQFF
TRBV11-2,NA,few,TRBJ2-5,TGTGCCAGCAGCCCCTCCAGTTTGAGAGAGACCCAGTACTTC,CASSPSSLRETQYF
TRBV27,TRBD1,NA,TRBJ2-3,TGTGCCAGCAGCCGTACAACCGGGACAGGGCATCAAGATACGCAGTATTTT,CASSRTTGTGHQDTQYF
TRBV29-1,NA,NA,TRBJ2-7,TGCAGCGCCAAGGACCGTAGCTCCTACGAGCAGTACTTC,CSAKDRSSYEQYF
TRBV12-5,TRBD2,NA,TRBJ2-1,TGTGCTAGTGGTTTGCCTAGCGGGGTAAATGAGCAGTTCTTC,CASGLPSGVNEQFF
TRBV20-1,NA,few,TRBJ2-2,TGCAGTGCTAGTCGGTCCGCCACGAACACCGGGGAGCTGTTTTTT,CSASRSATNTGELFF
TRBV12-3/TRBV12-4,NA,many,TRBJ2-1,TGTGCCAGCAGTTTGGGCGCCGGGGGGTTCTTC,CASSLGAGGFF
TRBV20-1,NA,NA,TRBJ1-2,TGCAGTGCTAGCGCGACCCTATCAGGGTGGCCTGCCTTC,CSASATLSGWPAF
TRBV11-2,TRBD2,few,TRBJ2-5,TGTGCCAGCAGCTTAGGGTATTCTAGCGGGGGTACCCAAGAGACCCAGTACTTC,CASSLGYSSGGTQETQYF
TRBV6-1,NA,few,TRBJ2-7,TGTGCCAGCAGCCTCCGGGGGCGACGAGAAATCTACGAGCAGTACTTC,CASSLRGRREIYEQYF
TRBV7-9,TRBD1,few,TRBJ1-2,TGTGCCAGCAGCCGCTTCGGCGAGACAGGGGGCTATGGCTACACCTTC,CASSRFGETGGYGYTF
TRBV7-2,TRBD2,few,TRBJ2-7,TGTGCCAGCAGCCCGCGGGGGACTAGCGGGAGGGCCTACGAGCAGTACTTC,CASSPRGTSGRAYEQYF
TRBV20-1,NA,NA,TRBJ2-7,TGCAGTGCTAGGGGGGGGCGGGCTTCCTACGAGCAGTACTTC,CSARGGRASYEQYF
TRBV20-1,NA,few,TRBJ2-3,TGCAGTGCTAGAGAACTAAGGACTAGCACAGATACGCAGTATTTT,CSARELRTSTDTQYF
TRBV12-3/TRBV12-4,TRBD1,NA,TRBJ1-1,TGTGCCAGCAGTTTCAGGGACAGGGGGCGCGGGAACACTGAAGCTTTCTTT,CASSFRDRGRGNTEAFF
TRBV7-9,NA,once,TRBJ2-7,TGTGCCAGCAGCTCAGGGGTTCCCTACGAGCAGTACTTC,CASSSGVPYEQYF
TRBV20-1,NA,NA,TRBJ1-4,TGCAGTGCGCGCGTACAGTGTGTTGGTGAAAAACTGTTTTTT,CSARVQCVGEKLFF
TRBV21-1,NA,NA,TRBJ2-1,TGTGCCAGCAATTTAGCGGCCGGTGCTTCGGATGAGCAGTTCTTC,CASNLAAGASDEQFF
TRBV10-3,TRBD2,many,TRBJ2-7,TGTGCCATCAGTGTAGAGCGGGGGGTCGAGCAGTACTTC,CAISVERGVEQYF
TRBV10-3,TRBD2,NA,TRBJ2-1,TGTGCCATCAGACCGGGACTAGCTGGGATCAATGAGCAGTTCTTC,CAIRPGLAGINEQFF
TRBV20-1,NA,NA,TRBJ2-7,TGCAGTGCTTGGGGACACCCGAGCTCCTACGAGCAGTACTTC,CSAWGHPSSYEQYF
TRBV24-1,NA,few,TRBJ2-3,TGTGCCACCAGTGAGGGGGGCACAGATACGCAGTATTTT,CATSEGGTDTQYF
TRBV7-3,NA,once,TRBJ2-1,TGTGCCAGCAGCGGCCTGGGGAGGTTAGGGAACAATGAGCAGTTCTTC,CASSGLGRLGNNEQFF
TRBV2,TRBD2,NA,TRBJ2-1,TGTGCCAGTCACCAAGGGACTAGAGGTGAGCAGTTCTTC,CASHQGTRGEQFF
TRBV24-1,NA,NA,TRBJ2-1,TGTGCCACCTCCCGGGACGGAACCTACAATGAGCAGTTCTTC,CATSRDGTYNEQFF
TRBV6-1,TRBD1,once,TRBJ2-7,TGTGCCAGCAGGACCCGAGGGACAGAACCCCTCTACGAGCAGTACTTC,CASRTRGTEPLYEQYF
TRBV20-1,TRBD2,NA,TRBJ2-3,TGCAGTGCTAGTCGAGGACTAGCGGGTGCCGCAGATACGCAGTATTTT,CSASRGLAGAADTQYF
TRBV5-6,TRBD1,NA,TRBJ1-1,TGTGCCAGCAGCTTGACCACAGGGGCGGACACTGAAGCTTTCTTT,CASSLTTGADTEAFF
TRBV10-3,TRBD2,few,TRBJ2-1,TGTGCCATCAGTGCGGGACTAGCGGGAGCCAATGAGCAGTTCTTC,CAISAGLAGANEQFF
TRBV29-1,TRBD1,once,TRBJ1-5,TGCAGCGTTGGAGGGACAGGCAATCAGCCCCAGCATTTT,CSVGGTGNQPQHF
TRBV5-1,TRBD1,few,TRBJ2-7,TGCGCCAGCAGCTTGGGCCCGGGACAGGTTATCGAGCAGTACTTC,CASSLGPGQVIEQYF
TRBV6-1,NA,NA,TRBJ2-7,TGTGCCAGCAGTGTAACGGGGGTCCACGAGCAGTACTTC,CASSVTGVHEQYF
TRBV10-3,TRBD1,NA,TRBJ1-2,TGTGCCATCACTATGACAGGGGACTATGGCTACACCTTC,CAITMTGDYGYTF
TRBV3-1,NA,NA,TRBJ2-2,TGTGCCAGCAGCCAAGTAGCAGGGGTGAACACCGGGGAGCTGTTTTTT,CASSQVAGVNTGELFF
TRBV12-3/TRBV12-4,NA,many,TRBJ1-6,TGTGCCAGCAGCTCAGCGGCGAAGAATTCACCCCTCCACTTT,CASSSAAKNSPLHF
TRBV11-3,NA,NA,TRBJ2-2,TGTGCCAGCAGCTTAGATAGCGAGGCCGGGGAGCTGTTTTTT,CASSLDSEAGELFF
TRBV5-1,NA,many,TRBJ2-5,TGTGCCAGCAGTCCAGGCCCTCAAGAGACCCAGTACTTC,CASSPGPQETQYF
TRBV12-3/TRBV12-4,NA,many,TRBJ2-2,TGTGCCAGCAGTTGGCGCATCCGGGAGCTGTTTTTT,CASSWRIRELFF
TRBV7-2,TRBD1,few,TRBJ1-1,TGTGCCAGCACCCTTCGGGACAGGGGAGAGACTGAAGCTTTCTTT,CASTLRDRGETEAFF